The 20 T cell receptor beta chains listed next were all sequenced from one sample in a study of cytomegalovirus exposure and HLA in healthy donors. The PCR employed 60 Vbeta primers together with 13 Jbeta primers. Measured with immunoSEQ multiplex PCR; TCRdb has only the in-frame clones, and not every one. The table for this sample gives about 130,000 clones. Sequences were obtained from PBMCs. All receptors come from a woman aged 60-75 years in good health and CMV-seronegative.

The V gene is TRBV18, the J gene TRBJ2-5; the D gene is possibly TRBD2 (5 bases). This CDR3 is built from 14 residues. Germline values: CDR1 KGHSH, CDR2 LQKENI. The V end lost 0 bases, the J end lost 2 bases, and 7 bases lay between the germline ends. CDR3 region: CASSPPAGQETQYF. Here the CDR3 DNA reads TGTGCCAGCTCACCACCGGCGGGTCAAGAGACCCAGTACTTC.

V and J are TRBV6-1 and TRBJ2-3; maybe TRBD1 (5 bases). Germline lookup yields CDR1 MNHNS and CDR2 SASEGT. The CDR3 extends over 13 amino acids. Between the trimmed V and J ends, which lost 4 bases and 0 bases, there was a span of 5 bases. CDR3 coding DNA: TGTGCCAGCAGTGGACAGAGCACAGATACGCAGTATTTT. This translates into CASSGQSTDTQYF.

The chain combines TRBV10-2 with TRBJ2-7, with D possibly being TRBD2 (5 bases). The germline V gene has CDR1 WSHSY and CDR2 SAAADI. Trimming left V 8 bases short and J 1 base short, with 12 bases between. This CDR3 is built from 13 residues. The CDR3 protein is CASRGAGSYEQYF. CDR3 in DNA: TGCGCCAGCCGGGGTGCAGGTTCCTACGAGCAGTACTTC.

The chain recombines TRBV10-3 with TRBJ2-1, with 12 bases identical to TRBD2. The germline V gene has CDR1 ENHRY and CDR2 SYGVKD. The J segment lost 7 bases and the V segment lost 4 bases, leaving 5 bases of the junction unmatched. The CDR3 runs 15 residues. The CDR3 DNA is TGTGCCATCAGTGCCCTAGCGGGGGGGGAAAATGAGCAGTTCTTC. It translates to CAISALAGGENEQFF.

V is TRBV7-2 and J is TRBJ1-2, with D unresolved. In germline, CDR1 is SGHTA, CDR2 FQGNSA. The CDR3 extends over 13 amino acids. Between the trimmed V and J ends, which lost 5 bases and 6 bases, there was a span of 13 bases. The CDR3 region has the DNA TGTGCCAGCAGCCCTAGGGCCGGGGATGGCTACACCTTC. It specifies CASSPRAGDGYTF.

The rearrangement joins TRBV19 to TRBJ2-7; 8 bases align to TRBD1. The V gene end was trimmed by 6 bases and the J gene end by 5 bases; junction bases not matched to a gene: 15. This CDR3 region has 16 residues. CDR1 and CDR2 from the germline V gene are LNHDA and SQIVND (reference sequence). Here the CDR3 reads CASSPARDRPKNEQYF. CDR3 bases: TGTGCCAGTAGCCCCGCCCGGGACAGGCCGAAAAACGAGCAGTACTTC.

V and J are TRBV6-1 and TRBJ1-5, with 7 bases fitting TRBD1. The CDR3 has 14 amino acids. V was pared by 6 bases and J by 0 bases, with 2 bases of the junction left unmatched. Per the germline V gene, CDR1 is MNHNS and CDR2 is SASEGT. The CDR3 region is CASRTGHSNQPQHF. DNA for the CDR3: TGTGCCAGCAGGACAGGGCATAGCAATCAGCCCCAGCATTTT.

The genes are TRBV19 and TRBJ2-4; D remains ambiguous. V lost 5 bases to trimming and J lost 0 bases, with 8 bases between them. The CDR3 contains 14 residues. CDR1 is LNHDA and CDR2 is SQIVND in the germline V gene (reference sequence). The CDR3 DNA follows: TGTGCCAGTAGTGCCATAGAAGCCAAAAACATTCAGTACTTC. It codes for CASSAIEAKNIQYF.

The chain carries TRBV28 and TRBJ1-1; 12 nucleotides match TRBD1. Looked up from germline, CDR1 is MDHEN and CDR2 is SYDVKM. The CDR3 has 15 residues. V lost 1 base and J lost 7; bases outside the gene matches: 4. CDR3 nucleotides: TGTGCCAGCAGTTTATCGGGACAGGGGGCGGTTGAAGCTTTCTTT. This gives the protein CASSLSGQGAVEAFF.

The chain couples TRBV30 to TRBJ1-1; D is unresolved. Trimming took off 4 bases at V and 1 base at J, with 10 bases between the two ends. Germline V gives CDR1 GTSNPN, CDR2 SVGIG (reference sequence). The CDR3 contains 13 residues. The CDR3 sequence: CAWKNRQNTEAFF. The CDR3 coding sequence is TGTGCCTGGAAGAACAGACAGAACACTGAAGCTTTCTTT. The entire variable domain, with the rest obtained from reference TRBV30 and TRBJ1-1, is as follows: SQTIHQWPATLVQPVGSPLSLECTVEGTSNPNLYWYRQAAGRGLQLLFYSVGIGQISSEVPQNLSASRPQDRQFILSSKKLLLSDSGFYLCAWKNRQNTEAFFGQGTRLTVV.

The chain uses TRBV4-2 and TRBJ1-2, with 7 bases identical to TRBD1. Germline CDR1 reads LGHNA; CDR2 reads YNFKEQ. The junction had 5 bases not matched to a gene; V was cut back by 2 bases and J by 2 bases. The CDR3 extends over 15 amino acids. Here the CDR3 DNA reads TGTGCCAGCAGCCAATTCCAGACAGGGAACTATGGCTACACCTTC. Encoded protein: CASSQFQTGNYGYTF.

The rearrangement joins TRBV27 to TRBJ1-6, with TRBD1 matching over 7 bases. V lost 3 bases, J lost 10 bases, and 9 bases stayed unmatched. The CDR3 is 15 amino acids. Germline assignment: CDR1 MNHEY and CDR2 SMNVEV (reference sequence). CDR3 sequence reads: CASSFTRDSESPLHF. The CDR3 bases are TGTGCCAGCAGTTTTACTAGGGACAGCGAATCACCCCTCCACTTT.

The chain has TRBV11-3 and TRBJ2-7; 8 bases match TRBD2. This CDR3 spans 14 amino acids. J gave up 7 bases and V 5 bases, and 10 bases lay outside the gene matches. From germline, CDR1 is SGHNT and CDR2 YENEEA. CDR3 nucleotides: TGTGCCAGCAGCCCAACGAGCGGGGGAGGAGAGCAGTACTTC. Translating it yields CASSPTSGGGEQYF. The full variable domain, with the rest looked up from reference TRBV11-3 and TRBJ2-7, is EAGVVQSPRYKIIEKKQPVAFWCNPISGHNTLYWYLQNLGQGPELLIRYENEEAVDDSQLPKDRFSAERLKGVDSTLKIQPAELGDSAVYLCASSPTSGGGEQYFGPGTRLTVT.

CDR3 DNA: TGTGCCAGTAGTATCGGGAACCGGAACACAGATACGCAGTATTTT. Translated: CASSIGNRNTDTQYF. The chain employs TRBV19 and TRBJ2-3; TRBD2 might be the D (5 bases). There are 15 residues in the CDR3. CDR1 and CDR2 from the germline V gene are LNHDA and SQIVND (reference sequence). Trimming stripped 3 bases from V and 2 bases from J, with 12 bases between.

This chain links TRBV2 with TRBJ1-2; no reliable D call. Germline V gene lookup returns CDR1 SNHLY and CDR2 FYNNEI. The V end lost 5 bases, the J end lost 6 bases, and 13 bases lay between the germline ends. The CDR3 extends over 13 amino acids. Here the CDR3 reads CASSPSARNGYTF. The CDR3 DNA is TGTGCCAGCAGTCCGAGTGCGAGGAATGGCTACACCTTC.

This rearrangement joins TRBV6-5 to TRBJ2-5; 12 bases line up with TRBD2. The CDR3 spans 15 residues. The V gene end was trimmed by 4 bases and the J gene end by 5 bases; junction bases not matched to a gene: 5. CDR1 and CDR2 from the germline V gene are MNHEY and SVGAGI. The DNA of the CDR3 is TGTGCCAGCAGTTCACTGACTAGCGGGGGTGAGACCCAGTACTTC. Protein sequence: CASSSLTSGGETQYF.

The gene calls are TRBV7-8 and TRBJ1-5, with D maybe TRBD1 (5 bases). The V gene's germline CDR1 is SGHVS and CDR2 FQNEAQ. The germline V and J ends were trimmed by 4 bases and 1 base, with 17 bases remaining between them. The CDR3 covers 17 residues. This CDR3 is CASSSRMPGLSNQPQHF. CDR3 DNA sequence: TGTGCCAGCAGCTCCAGGATGCCAGGGTTAAGCAATCAGCCCCAGCATTTT.

The chain is built from TRBV6-5 and TRBJ1-1, with 7 positions matching TRBD1. The CDR3 sequence is 16 residues long. Unmatched junction bases numbered 11, after V lost 2 bases and J lost 5 bases. The germline gives CDR1 MNHEY, CDR2 SVGAGI. CDR3 in DNA: TGTGCCAGCAGTTACCCGGACAGGATCGGAAGGACTGAAGCTTTCTTT. Translating it yields CASSYPDRIGRTEAFF.

CDR3: CASSLRQGWDEQYF. In DNA, the CDR3 is TGCGCCAGCAGCTTGCGACAGGGGTGGGACGAGCAGTACTTC. V is TRBV5-1 and J is TRBJ2-7, with TRBD1 matching 8 bases. J was trimmed by 5 bases and V by 1 base; bases with no gene match: 5. Germline V gene sequence: CDR1 SGHRS, CDR2 YFSETQ. The CDR3 totals 14 residues.

The chain combines TRBV5-1 with TRBJ2-1; 7 bases are shared with TRBD2. V gave up 0 bases and J gave up 3 bases; unmatched junction bases: 3. The germline V gene has CDR1 SGHRS and CDR2 YFSETQ. The CDR3 sequence is 15 residues long. The CDR3: CASSLARTSYNEQFF. CDR3 nucleotides: TGCGCCAGCAGCTTGGCCCGGACTAGCTACAATGAGCAGTTCTTC.